The 18 T cell receptor beta chains below come from one sample, sequenced in a study of blood T cell repertoires in COVID-19. TCRdb keeps only in-frame clones here, not all; method: immunoSEQ multiplex PCR. The table has 250,000 to 300,000 clones, 75% to 90% seen once. The sample was peripheral blood. The source is a woman in her 70s with COVID-19, enrolled during active disease.

This clone was observed a handful of times. The V and J genes are TRBV19 and TRBJ2-6; D is ambiguous. CDR1 LNHDA and CDR2 SQIVND come from the germline V gene (reference sequence). The V end was cut by 3 bases, the J end by 0 bases, with 9 bases between. The CDR3 spans 16 residues. The CDR3 sequence: CASSMGTVSGANVLTF. CDR3 DNA sequence: TGTGCCAGTAGTATGGGTACAGTCTCTGGGGCCAACGTCCTGACTTTC. The whole variable domain, remainder taken from reference TRBV19 and TRBJ2-6, is DGGITQSPKYLFRKEGQNVTLSCEQNLNHDAMYWYRQDPGQGLRLIYYSQIVNDFQKGDIAEGYSVSREKKESFPLTVTSAQKNPTAFYLCASSMGTVSGANVLTFGAGSRLTVL.

The J gene is TRBJ2-3, the V gene TRBV28; D might be TRBD1 (6 bases). Germline V gives CDR1 MDHEN, CDR2 SYDVKM. The CDR3 totals 14 residues. V lost 4 bases and J lost 10, with 18 bases in between. The CDR3 loop reads CASSSQGLQPAQYF. In DNA, the CDR3 is TGTGCCAGCAGTTCCCAGGGGTTACAGCCAGCGCAGTATTTT.

The V gene is TRBV6-6, the J gene TRBJ2-4, with D possibly matching TRBD2 (6 bases). The germline V and J ends were trimmed by 7 bases and 2 bases, with 15 bases remaining between them. Germline V CDR1 and CDR2: MNHNY, SVGAGI (reference sequence). This CDR3 comprises 15 residues. The CDR3: CASTPPGGTKNIQYF. The CDR3 DNA reads TGTGCCAGCACCCCCCCAGGCGGGACCAAAAACATTCAGTACTTC.

The chain is built from TRBV7-9 and TRBJ2-2; D not certain. There are 17 residues in the CDR3. The germline CDR1 and CDR2 sequences are SEHNR and FQNEAQ (reference sequence). Trimming removed 4 bases from V and 1 base from J, with 16 bases in between. DNA of the CDR3: TGTGCCAGCAGCTCCCCCCCCAGCCAGCGGAACACCGGGGAGCTGTTTTTT. This sequence encodes CASSSPPSQRNTGELFF.

The chain carries TRBV5-1 and TRBJ1-1; maybe TRBD1 (6 bases). This CDR3 comprises 14 residues. The germline V gene has CDR1 SGHRS and CDR2 YFSETQ. Trimming removed 5 bases at V and 2 bases at J, with 13 bases between. The CDR3 loop is CASRTLGGNTEAFF. CDR3 nucleotide sequence: TGCGCCAGCAGGACCCTAGGGGGAAACACTGAAGCTTTCTTT.

The chain is built from TRBV7-2 and TRBJ1-5; TRBD1 aligns across 7 bases. The CDR3 runs to 15 residues. In germline, CDR1 is SGHTA, CDR2 FQGNSA. V shed 0 bases, J shed 4 bases, and the junction held 3 bases outside the gene matches. The CDR3 is CASSLAPTGNQPQHF. For the CDR3, the DNA is TGTGCCAGCAGCTTAGCCCCGACAGGGAATCAGCCCCAGCATTTT.

This chain links TRBV3-1 (or the pseudogene TRBV3-2) with TRBJ1-6; D gene ambiguous. The V end was cut by 4 bases, the J end by 7 bases, with 8 bases between. Per germline, CDR1 LGHDT and CDR2 YNNKEL (reference sequence). The CDR3 is 13 amino acids. The DNA of the CDR3 is TGTGCCAGCAGCCTCAGCGAGAATTCACCCCTCCACTTT. This translates into CASSLSENSPLHF.

The rearrangement links TRBV27 to TRBJ1-1, with D unresolved. V gave up 1 base and J gave up 0 bases, with 9 bases separating them. The CDR3 is 15 residues long. The germline CDR1 and CDR2 sequences are MNHEY and SMNVEV (reference sequence). The DNA of the CDR3 is TGTGCCAGCAGTTTATATCGGGGAGTGAACACTGAAGCTTTCTTT. This sequence encodes CASSLYRGVNTEAFF.

The chain employs TRBV11-1 and TRBJ2-5; 12 bases match TRBD2. Germline V gene data show CDR1 as SGHAT and CDR2 as FQDESV (reference sequence). Germline trimming cut 6 bases from V and 5 bases from J; bases unmatched to any gene: 7. CDR3 length equals 15 residues. The CDR3 nucleotides are TGTGCCAGCAGAGCGACCGGGACTAGCGGGGAGACCCAGTACTTC. The encoded protein is CASRATGTSGETQYF.

The chain combines TRBV9 with TRBJ2-1, with 7 bases identical to TRBD2. The trim removed 3 bases at V and 1 base at J, leaving 4 bases unmatched. The CDR3 length is 15 residues. The germline gives CDR1 SGDLS, CDR2 YYNGEE. The CDR3 loop reads CASSATGGSYNEQFF. CDR3 nucleotides: TGTGCCAGCAGCGCCACCGGGGGGTCCTACAATGAGCAGTTCTTC.

The V call is TRBV7-2, the J call TRBJ2-5, with 9 bases that match TRBD2. Germline CDR1 and CDR2: SGHTA and FQGNSA. The CDR3 contains 16 residues. The V and J ends lost 1 base and 4 bases, in that order; junction bases with no gene match: 7. The CDR3 DNA sequence: TGTGCCAGCAGCTTAGTCTTCGCGGGGGGGCTAGAGACCCAGTACTTC. Its protein product is CASSLVFAGGLETQYF.

The CDR3 DNA is TGTGCCAGCAGCCCTAGCGGGGGCAAGGCTAATGAAAAACTGTTTTTT. Translating gives CASSPSGGKANEKLFF. The chain uses TRBV3-1 (or the pseudogene TRBV3-2) and TRBJ1-4, with D possibly matching TRBD1 (6 bases). The length of the CDR3 is 16 residues. V lost 4 bases to trimming and J lost 3 bases, with 15 bases between them. The germline V gene encodes CDR1 LGHDT and CDR2 YNNKEL (reference sequence).

The V gene is TRBV9, the J gene TRBJ2-2; 9 positions match TRBD2. There are 18 residues in the CDR3. Per germline, CDR1 SGDLS and CDR2 YYNGEE. V lost 0 bases, J lost 1 base, and 7 bases stayed unmatched. The CDR3 sequence is CASSVAGSGGRNTGELFF. The CDR3 coding sequence is TGTGCCAGCAGCGTAGCCGGTAGCGGGGGAAGGAACACCGGGGAGCTGTTTTTT.

The genes are TRBV24-1 and TRBJ2-2, with D maybe TRBD1 (5 bases). Trimming shortened V by 6 bases and J by 7 bases, and 17 bases separated the two germline ends. The CDR3 runs 15 residues. Germline assignment: CDR1 KGHDR and CDR2 SFDVKD. The CDR3 loop is CATSTPRAQVGELFF. The DNA for the CDR3 is TGTGCCACCAGTACCCCAAGGGCACAGGTCGGGGAGCTGTTTTTT.

The chain is built from TRBV19 and TRBJ1-6, with 8 bases identical to TRBD1. The germline gives CDR1 LNHDA, CDR2 SQIVND (reference sequence). This CDR3 comprises 13 residues. V trimming: 3 bases; J trimming: 13 bases; junction bases outside the gene matches: 5. The CDR3 spells CASSIGDRSPLHF. CDR3 coding DNA: TGTGCCAGTAGTATTGGGGACAGGTCCCCCCTCCACTTT.

The V and J genes are TRBV2 and TRBJ2-2, with 10 nucleotides matching TRBD1. The CDR3 loop spans 14 amino acids. Germline V gives CDR1 SNHLY, CDR2 FYNNEI. With V trimmed by 7 bases and J by 4 bases, 3 bases remained unmatched. The DNA for the CDR3 is TGTGCCAGCAAAAGGACAGGGGGCACCGGGGAGCTGTTTTTT. Amino acid sequence: CASKRTGGTGELFF.

The genes are TRBV4-3 and TRBJ1-2; D may be TRBD1 (5 bases). This CDR3 contains 15 residues. Trimming pared 0 bases from V and 8 bases from J, leaving 16 bases between. In germline, CDR1 is LGHNA, CDR2 YSLEER. CDR3 amino acids: CASSQDTGGLNGYTF. DNA for the CDR3: TGCGCCAGCAGCCAAGATACAGGAGGGCTAAACGGCTACACCTTC.

The chain carries TRBV10-3 and TRBJ1-1; 9 nucleotides match TRBD1. V shed 6 bases and J 7 bases; nucleotides not matched to a gene: 6. CDR1 is ENHRY and CDR2 is SYGVKD in the germline V gene. The CDR3 extends over 13 amino acids. CDR3 sequence: CAISGTGQDEAFF. Here the CDR3 DNA reads TGTGCCATCAGCGGGACAGGGCAGGATGAAGCTTTCTTT.